This T cell receptor beta chain stems from a study of shared clonotypes between healthy human individuals. Findings and caveats of the study: Relative to clonotypes present in all four donors, those not shared had lower generation probabilities.

CDR1 is MNHNY, CDR2 SVGAGI, per germline (reference sequence). The V gene lost 0 bases and the J gene lost 4 bases, with 3 bases spanning the gap. This CDR3 comprises 12 residues. With regard to this clone: What it recognizes is unknown.

Positively selected for CCR7, the CD45RO-negative cells used as naive CD8 cells excluded terminally differentiated effector memory CD45RA+ cells. Across several immunoSEQ plates, the genomic DNA of each subset was split evenly. Libraries were prepared by immunoSEQ multiplex PCR; TCRdb keeps only in-frame clonotypes and omits some of them. This table holds about 2 million clones, less than 95% found once. The rearrangement links TRBV6-6 to TRBJ1-1; D is ambiguous. Material for sequencing was naive CD8+ T cells sorted from blood. This TCR was recovered from a man aged 18 to 35 in good health. CDR3 in DNA: TGTGCCAGCAGTTACTCCTGCACTGAAGCTTTCTTT. It yields the protein CASSYSCTEAFF.